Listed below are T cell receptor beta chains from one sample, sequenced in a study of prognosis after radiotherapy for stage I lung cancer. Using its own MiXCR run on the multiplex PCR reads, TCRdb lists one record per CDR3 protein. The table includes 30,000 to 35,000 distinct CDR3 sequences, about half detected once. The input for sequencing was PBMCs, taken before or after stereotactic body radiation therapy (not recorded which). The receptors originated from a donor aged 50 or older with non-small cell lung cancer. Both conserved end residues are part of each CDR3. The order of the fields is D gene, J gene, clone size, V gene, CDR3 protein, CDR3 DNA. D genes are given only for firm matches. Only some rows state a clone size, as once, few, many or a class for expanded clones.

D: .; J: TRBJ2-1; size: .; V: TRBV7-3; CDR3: CASSSSRGEQFF; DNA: TGTGCCAGCAGCTCCTCTCGGGGTGAGCAGTTCTTC
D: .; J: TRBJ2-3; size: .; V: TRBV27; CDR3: CASSPKSPLGGHTQYF; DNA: TGTGCCAGCAGCCCCAAGTCCCCCCTAGGAGGGCATACGCAGTATTTT
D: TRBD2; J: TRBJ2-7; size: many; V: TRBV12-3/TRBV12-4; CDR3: CASSAGLVTSGQYF; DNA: TGTGCCAGCAGTGCGGGACTAGTCACCTCTGGGCAGTACTTC
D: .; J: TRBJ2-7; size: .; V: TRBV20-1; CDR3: CSARVFVRGFDEQYF; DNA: TGCAGTGCTAGAGTTTTCGTCAGGGGTTTCGACGAGCAGTACTTC
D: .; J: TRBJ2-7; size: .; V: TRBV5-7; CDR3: CASSFRPRTEIYEQYF; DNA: TGTGCCAGCAGCTTCCGTCCGAGGACAGAGATCTACGAGCAGTACTTC
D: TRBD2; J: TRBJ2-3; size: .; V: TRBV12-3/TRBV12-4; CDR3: CASTPGNSGSTTDTQYF; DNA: TGTGCCAGCACCCCAGGGAATAGCGGGAGTACAACAGATACGCAGTATTTT
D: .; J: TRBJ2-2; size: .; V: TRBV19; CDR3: CASSGRTELFF; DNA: TGTGCCAGTAGTGGGAGAACGGAGCTGTTTTTT
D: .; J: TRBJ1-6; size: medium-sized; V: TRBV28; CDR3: CASSLPISALHF; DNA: TGTGCCAGCTCATTGCCTATCTCAGCCCTCCACTTT
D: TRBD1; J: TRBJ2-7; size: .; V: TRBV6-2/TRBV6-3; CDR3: CASRTGTGGNEQYF; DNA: TGTGCCAGCAGAACCGGGACAGGGGGTAATGAGCAGTACTTC
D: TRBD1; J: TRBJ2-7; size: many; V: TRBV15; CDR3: CATSRQGAREQYF; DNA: TGTGCCACCAGCAGACAGGGGGCGCGGGAGCAGTACTTC
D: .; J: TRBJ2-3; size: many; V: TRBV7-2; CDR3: CASSSPLRGTRRYTQYF; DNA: TGTGCCAGCAGCTCTCCGTTAAGAGGTACCCGGCGTTATACGCAGTATTTT
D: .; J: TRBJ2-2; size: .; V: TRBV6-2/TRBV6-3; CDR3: CASSARDSKWELFF; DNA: TGTGCCAGCAGTGCCCGGGACTCTAAGTGGGAGCTGTTTTTT
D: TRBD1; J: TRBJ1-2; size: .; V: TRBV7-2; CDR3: CASRSTGVAGYTF; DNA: TGTGCCAGCAGATCAACAGGGGTGGCCGGCTACACCTTC
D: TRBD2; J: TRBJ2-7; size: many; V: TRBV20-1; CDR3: CSARLLAGGPEQYF; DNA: TGCAGTGCTAGACTTCTAGCGGGAGGTCCCGAGCAGTACTTC
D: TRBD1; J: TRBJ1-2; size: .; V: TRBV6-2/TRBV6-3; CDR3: CASSSPRDRGGYGYTF; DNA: TGTGCCAGCAGTTCTCCCCGGGACAGGGGGGGGTATGGCTACACCTTC
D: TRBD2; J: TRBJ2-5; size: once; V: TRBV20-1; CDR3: CSSSRVPGGSGQETQYF; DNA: TGCAGTTCTAGTAGGGTTCCGGGCGGGAGTGGCCAAGAGACCCAGTACTTC
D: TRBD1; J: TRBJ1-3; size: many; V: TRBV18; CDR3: CASSPLDRAGNTIYF; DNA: TGTGCCAGCTCACCGCTCGACAGGGCCGGAAACACCATATATTTT
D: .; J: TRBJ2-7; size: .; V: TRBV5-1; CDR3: CASSRVPHVEGYEQYF; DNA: TGCGCCAGCAGCCGGGTACCCCATGTAGAGGGGTACGAGCAGTACTTC
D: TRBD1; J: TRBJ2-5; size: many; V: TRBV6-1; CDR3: CASRTGTAQETQYF; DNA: TGTGCCAGCAGGACCGGGACAGCTCAAGAGACCCAGTACTTC
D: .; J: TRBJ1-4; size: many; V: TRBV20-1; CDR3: CSAPWGSAEKLFF; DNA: TGCAGTGCACCTTGGGGTTCAGCTGAAAAACTGTTTTTT